This T cell receptor (beta chain) was captured by sequencing in a study of blood T cell repertoires in COVID-19. The CDR3 is 13 residues long. Germline V gene lookup returns CDR1 SNHLY and CDR2 FYNNEI. V was shortened by 8 bases and J by 7 bases, with 17 bases between the two germline ends. In Seattle, patients joined the study during active infection and were tracked longitudinally. The protocol was immunoSEQ multiplex PCR, while the TCRdb copy is restricted to in-frame clones and leaves out a portion. Of more than 300,000 clones in the sample, about 87% were seen once. Sequencing was performed on peripheral blood. This chain links TRBV2 with TRBJ2-5; D possibly corresponds to TRBD2 (6 bases). The TCR comes from a woman aged 25 to 39 with COVID-19, enrolled during active disease. The CDR3 nucleotides read TGTGCCAGCGGGGACTCGGTTTTAGGGACCCAGTACTTC. Translating gives CASGDSVLGTQYF.